This paragraph covers one T cell receptor (beta chain) sequence. Antigen: not known. The source of the sample is a study of OX40 agonist ivuxolimab in advanced cancers. Turning to the study itself: Age averaged about 62 years (range roughly 20 to 90), and roughly 80% were male.

Researchers took blood at baseline, on cycle 4 day 1, and on cycle 7 day 1. Profiled with immunoSEQ multiplex PCR; TCRdb holds only in-frame clones, not every one. The profile covers fewer than 70,000 clones, with about 89% appearing a single time and 4% to 4.5% taken by the ten largest. The germline V gene has CDR1 LNHDA and CDR2 SQIVND (reference sequence). CDR3 length: 16 residues. The V and J ends lost 6 bases and 1 base, in that order; junction bases with no gene match: 9. Regarding the study as a whole: Among T cells, CD8+ cells averaged more expanded clones than CD4+ cells.

Sequenced here: CD4+ or CD8+ T cells sorted from blood, sampled in a trial of the OX40 agonist ivuxolimab. V usage is TRBV19 and J usage is TRBJ2-5; 9 bases line up with TRBD1. The TCR originated in an adult with an advanced solid tumor such as melanoma, head and neck, liver or kidney cancer. The CDR3 DNA sequence: TGTGCCAGTAGGCCCCGGACAGGGGAGGGCCAAGAGACCCAGTACTTC. Translated: CASRPRTGEGQETQYF.